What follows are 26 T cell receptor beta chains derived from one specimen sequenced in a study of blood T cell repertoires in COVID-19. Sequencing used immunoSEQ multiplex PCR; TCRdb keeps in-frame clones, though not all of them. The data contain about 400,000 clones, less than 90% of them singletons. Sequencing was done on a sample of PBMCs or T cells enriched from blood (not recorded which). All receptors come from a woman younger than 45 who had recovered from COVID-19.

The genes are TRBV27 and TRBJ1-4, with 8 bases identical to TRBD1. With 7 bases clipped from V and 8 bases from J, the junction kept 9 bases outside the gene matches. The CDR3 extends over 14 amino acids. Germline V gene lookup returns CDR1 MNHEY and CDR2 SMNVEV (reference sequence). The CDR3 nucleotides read TGTGCCAGCAACCGACAGGGGCGTGGAGAAAAACTGTTTTTT. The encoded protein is CASNRQGRGEKLFF.

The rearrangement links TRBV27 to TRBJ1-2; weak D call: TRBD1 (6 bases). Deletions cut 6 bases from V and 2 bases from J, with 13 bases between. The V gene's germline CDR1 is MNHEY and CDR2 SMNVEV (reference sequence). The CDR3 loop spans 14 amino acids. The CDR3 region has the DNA TGTGCCAGCAGGAGGACAGCTTGGAACTATGGCTACACCTTC. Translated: CASRRTAWNYGYTF.

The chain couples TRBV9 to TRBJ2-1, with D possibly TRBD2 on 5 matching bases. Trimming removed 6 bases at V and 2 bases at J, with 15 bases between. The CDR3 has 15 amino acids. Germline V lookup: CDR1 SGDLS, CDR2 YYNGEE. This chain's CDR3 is CASTKGDGAYNEQFF. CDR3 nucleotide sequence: TGTGCCAGCACCAAGGGTGACGGGGCCTACAATGAGCAGTTCTTC.

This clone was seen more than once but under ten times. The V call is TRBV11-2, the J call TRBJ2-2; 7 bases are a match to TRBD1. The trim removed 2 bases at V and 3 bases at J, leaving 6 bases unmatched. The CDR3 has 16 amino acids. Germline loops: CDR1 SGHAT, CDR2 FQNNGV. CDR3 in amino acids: CASSLLRDSHTGELFF. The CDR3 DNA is TGTGCCAGCAGCTTATTACGGGACAGCCACACCGGGGAGCTGTTTTTT.

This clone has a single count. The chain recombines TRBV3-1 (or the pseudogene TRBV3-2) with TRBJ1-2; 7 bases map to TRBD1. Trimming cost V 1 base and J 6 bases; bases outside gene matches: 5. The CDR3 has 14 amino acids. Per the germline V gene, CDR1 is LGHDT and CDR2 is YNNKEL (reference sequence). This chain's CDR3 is CASSQGAGGNGYTF. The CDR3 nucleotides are TGTGCCAGCAGCCAAGGGGCAGGGGGTAATGGCTACACCTTC.

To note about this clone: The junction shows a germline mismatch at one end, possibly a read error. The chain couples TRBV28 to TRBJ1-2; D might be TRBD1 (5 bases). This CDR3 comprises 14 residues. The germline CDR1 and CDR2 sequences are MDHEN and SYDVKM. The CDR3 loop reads CAGRASDKAVGYTF. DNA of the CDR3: TGTGCCGGCAGGGCATCGGACAAGGCGGTCGGCTACACCTTC.

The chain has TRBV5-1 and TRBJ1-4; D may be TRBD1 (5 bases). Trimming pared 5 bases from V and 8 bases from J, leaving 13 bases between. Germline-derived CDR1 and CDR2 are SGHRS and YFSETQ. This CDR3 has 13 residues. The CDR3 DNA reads TGCGCCAGCAGTTCGGGGGTAGGGGAAAAACTGTTTTTT. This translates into CASSSGVGEKLFF.

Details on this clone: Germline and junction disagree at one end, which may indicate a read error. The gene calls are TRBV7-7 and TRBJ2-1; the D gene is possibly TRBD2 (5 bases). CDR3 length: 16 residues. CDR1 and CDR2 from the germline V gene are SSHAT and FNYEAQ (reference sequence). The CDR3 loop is CASSLSSLSSYNEQFF. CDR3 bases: TGTGCTAGCAGCTTATCTAGCCTAAGCTCCTACAATGAGCAGTTCTTC.

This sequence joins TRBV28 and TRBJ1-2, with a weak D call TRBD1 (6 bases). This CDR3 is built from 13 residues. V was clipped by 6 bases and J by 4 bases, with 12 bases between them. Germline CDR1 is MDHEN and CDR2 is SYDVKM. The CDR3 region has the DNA TGTGCCAGCAGACCCGGACAGCTCTATGGCTACACCTTC. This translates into CASRPGQLYGYTF.

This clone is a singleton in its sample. Here the CDR3 reads CASRVEGVYNEQFF. CDR3 nucleotide sequence: TGTGCCAGCAGAGTAGAGGGGGTATACAATGAGCAGTTCTTC. V and J are TRBV2 and TRBJ2-1; TRBD1 might be the D (6 bases). The CDR3 contains 14 residues. Germline CDR1 SNHLY, CDR2 FYNNEI. V was clipped by 6 bases and J by 4 bases, with 13 bases between them.

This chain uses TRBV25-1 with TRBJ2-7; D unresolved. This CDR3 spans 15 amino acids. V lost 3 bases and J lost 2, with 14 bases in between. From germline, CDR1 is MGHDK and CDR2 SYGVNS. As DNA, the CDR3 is TGTGCCAGCAGTGACCTAATCGCGGCTACCTACGAGCAGTACTTC. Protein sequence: CASSDLIAATYEQYF.

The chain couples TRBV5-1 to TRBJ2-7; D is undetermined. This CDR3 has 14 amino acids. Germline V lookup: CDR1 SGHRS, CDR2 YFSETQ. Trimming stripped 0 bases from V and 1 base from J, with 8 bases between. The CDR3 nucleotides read TGCGCCAGCAGCTTGGACGCGCGTTCCTACGAGCAGTACTTC. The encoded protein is CASSLDARSYEQYF.

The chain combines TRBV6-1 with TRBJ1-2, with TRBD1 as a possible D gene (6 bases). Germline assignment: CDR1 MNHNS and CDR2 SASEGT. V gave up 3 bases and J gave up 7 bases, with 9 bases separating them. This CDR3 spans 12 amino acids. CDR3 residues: CASSERGSGYTF. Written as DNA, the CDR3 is TGTGCCAGCAGTGAGAGGGGGTCTGGCTACACCTTC.

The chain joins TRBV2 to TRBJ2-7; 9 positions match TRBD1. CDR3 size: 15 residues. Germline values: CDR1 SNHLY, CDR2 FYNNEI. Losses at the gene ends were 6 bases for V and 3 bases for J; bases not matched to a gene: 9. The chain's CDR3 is CASRLRQGVVYEQYF. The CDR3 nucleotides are TGTGCCAGCAGGCTAAGACAGGGGGTCGTCTACGAGCAGTACTTC.

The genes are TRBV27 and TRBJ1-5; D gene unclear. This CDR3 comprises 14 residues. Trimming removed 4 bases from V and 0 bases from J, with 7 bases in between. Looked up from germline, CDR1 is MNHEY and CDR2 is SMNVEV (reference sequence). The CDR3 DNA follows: TGTGCCAGCAGTTCTCGGAGTAGCAATCAGCCCCAGCATTTT. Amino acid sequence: CASSSRSSNQPQHF.

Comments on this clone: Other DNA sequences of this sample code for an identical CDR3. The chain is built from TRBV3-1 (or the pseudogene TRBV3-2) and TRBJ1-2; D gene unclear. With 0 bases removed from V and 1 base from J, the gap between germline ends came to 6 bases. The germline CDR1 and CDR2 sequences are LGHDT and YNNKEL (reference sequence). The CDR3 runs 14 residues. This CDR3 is CASSQDPYNYGYTF. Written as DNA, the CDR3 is TGTGCCAGCAGCCAAGATCCTTATAACTATGGCTACACCTTC.

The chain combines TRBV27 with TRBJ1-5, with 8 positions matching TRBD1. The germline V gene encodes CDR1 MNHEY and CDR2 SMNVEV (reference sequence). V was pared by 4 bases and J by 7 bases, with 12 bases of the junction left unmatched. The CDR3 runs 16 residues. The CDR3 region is CASSSRLGQGEQPQHF. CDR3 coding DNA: TGTGCCAGCAGTTCTAGACTAGGACAGGGAGAACAGCCCCAGCATTTT.

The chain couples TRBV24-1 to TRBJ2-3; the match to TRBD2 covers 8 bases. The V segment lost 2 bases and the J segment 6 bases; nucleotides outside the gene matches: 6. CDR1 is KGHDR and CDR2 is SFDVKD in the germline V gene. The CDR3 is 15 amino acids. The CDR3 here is CATSDSGTRSDTQYF. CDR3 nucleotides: TGTGCCACCAGTGATTCCGGGACTAGATCTGATACGCAGTATTTT.

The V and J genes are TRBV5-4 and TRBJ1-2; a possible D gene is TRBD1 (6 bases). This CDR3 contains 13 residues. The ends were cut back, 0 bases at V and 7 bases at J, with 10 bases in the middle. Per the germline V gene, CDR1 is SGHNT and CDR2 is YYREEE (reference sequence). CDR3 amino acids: CASSLAGAGGYTF. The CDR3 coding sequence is TGTGCCAGCAGCTTGGCAGGGGCGGGTGGCTACACCTTC.

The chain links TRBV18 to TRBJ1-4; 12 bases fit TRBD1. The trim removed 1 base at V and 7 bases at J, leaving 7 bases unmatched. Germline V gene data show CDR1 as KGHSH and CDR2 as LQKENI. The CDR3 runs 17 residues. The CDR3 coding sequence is TGTGCCAGCTCACCACGGGGACAGGGGGCGCGAAGTGAAAAACTGTTTTTT. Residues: CASSPRGQGARSEKLFF.

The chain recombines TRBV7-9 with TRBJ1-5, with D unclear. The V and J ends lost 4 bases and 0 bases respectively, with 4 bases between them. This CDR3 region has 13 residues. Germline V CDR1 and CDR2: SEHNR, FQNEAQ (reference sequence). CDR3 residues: CASSYTSNQPQHF. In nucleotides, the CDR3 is TGTGCCAGCAGCTACACTAGCAATCAGCCCCAGCATTTT.

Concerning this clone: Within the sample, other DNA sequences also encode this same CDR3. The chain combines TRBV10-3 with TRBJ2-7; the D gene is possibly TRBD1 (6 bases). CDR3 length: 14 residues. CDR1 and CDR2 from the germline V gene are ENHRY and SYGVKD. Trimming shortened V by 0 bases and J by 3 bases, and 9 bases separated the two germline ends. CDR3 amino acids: CAISESTGGYEQYF. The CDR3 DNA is TGTGCCATCAGTGAGTCGACAGGCGGCTACGAGCAGTACTTC.

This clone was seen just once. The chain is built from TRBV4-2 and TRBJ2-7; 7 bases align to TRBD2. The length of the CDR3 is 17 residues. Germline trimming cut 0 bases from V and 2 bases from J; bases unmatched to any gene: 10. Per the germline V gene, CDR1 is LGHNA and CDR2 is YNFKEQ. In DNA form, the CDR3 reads TGTGCCAGCAGCCAAGATGCGGAGACGGGAGGCACCTACGAGCAGTACTTC. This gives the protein CASSQDAETGGTYEQYF.

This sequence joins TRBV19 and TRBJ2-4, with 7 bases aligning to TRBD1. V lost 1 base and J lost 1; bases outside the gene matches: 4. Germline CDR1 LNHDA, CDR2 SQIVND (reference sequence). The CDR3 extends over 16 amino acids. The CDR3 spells CASSIGDRVAKNIQYF. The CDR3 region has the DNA TGTGCCAGTAGTATAGGCGACAGGGTGGCCAAAAACATTCAGTACTTC.

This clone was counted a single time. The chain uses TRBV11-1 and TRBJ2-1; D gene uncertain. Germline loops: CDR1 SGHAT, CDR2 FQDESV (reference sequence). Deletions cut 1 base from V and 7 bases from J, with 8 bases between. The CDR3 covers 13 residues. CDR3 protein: CASSLVIGNEQFF. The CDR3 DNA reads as TGTGCCAGCAGCTTAGTGATCGGGAATGAGCAGTTCTTC.

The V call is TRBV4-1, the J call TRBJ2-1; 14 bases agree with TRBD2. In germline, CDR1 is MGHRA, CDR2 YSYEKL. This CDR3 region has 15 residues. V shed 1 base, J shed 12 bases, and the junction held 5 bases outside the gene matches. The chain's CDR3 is CASSQVGLAGEGQFF. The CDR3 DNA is TGCGCCAGCAGCCAAGTGGGACTAGCGGGAGAAGGGCAGTTCTTC.